This T cell receptor beta chain was identified during a study of regulatory T cells in long-lasting Graves disease. The CDR3 sequence is 15 residues long. Germline V gene data show CDR1 as MNHEY and CDR2 as SVGAGI. After removal of 5 bases from V and 8 bases from J, the junction contained 13 bases not matched to a gene. This clonotype has a count of ten or more. Its antigen is undetermined. In building TCR beta libraries, iRepertoire HTBI primers were used together with Arm-PCR of CDR3 regions. TCRdb re-analysed the multiplex PCR reads in MiXCR, keeping a single row per CDR3 protein. The sample has around 250,000 distinct CDR3 sequences; approximately 18% are singletons. The time point denotes: newly diagnosed GD, antithyroid drugs for less than 3 months. Preparation of the TCR library used RNA extracted from PBMCs. Patient provenance is recorded as an endocrinology department in Xi'an, China. Whole-study findings and limits: With persistent disease, TRBV28, TRBJ1-2 and TRBJ2-5 were the favored segments.

These same data were also listed under a study on T cells in Graves' hyperthyroidism and ophthalmopathy. From that report: Most clonotypes that expanded in the thyroid above 0.001 also showed up in blood. From stable hyperthyroidism, ophthalmopathy was separated by a 13 V-J model.

This clonotype was sampled from a woman aged 25 to 39 with Graves disease. The V and J genes are TRBV6-5 and TRBJ2-3; 7 bases map to TRBD1. The input for sequencing was peripheral blood mononuclear cells (PBMCs), taken at new diagnosis, from a patient treated with antithyroid drugs. CDR3 region: CASSHPTGHGVTQYF. The CDR3 DNA reads as TGTGCCAGCAGTCACCCGACAGGGCATGGGGTTACGCAGTATTTT.